The present entry profiles one TCR beta chain with its context. Method: immunoSEQ multiplex PCR; TCRdb's copy keeps in-frame clones and lacks some. The sample has over 100,000 clones; approximately 85% are singletons. This entry comes from a study of blood T cell repertoires in COVID-19. Study in general: COVID-19 samples collected from the United States, Italy and Spain covered acute and convalescent phases.

The TCR comes from a man aged 35 to 55 with active or convalescent COVID-19. The sample comprised peripheral blood.

The CDR3 DNA is TGTGCCAGTAGCGACACAGGGGTTCGAGAGACCCAGTACTTC. This translates into CASSDTGVRETQYF. This sequence joins TRBV19 and TRBJ2-5, with 7 positions matching TRBD1. Germline V lookup: CDR1 LNHDA, CDR2 SQIVND (reference sequence). The CDR3 has 14 residues. The junction had 8 bases not matched to a gene; V was cut back by 6 bases and J by 4 bases.